This section outlines one TCR beta chain sequence together with its context. Judged by its sample share, this clone qualifies as medium-sized (0.01 to 0.1%). No antigen is known for it. Per-nucleotide qualities are absent, and no much larger clonotype sits a single base away. Before undergoing thyroid surgery, none of the patients had been given any kind of treatment. The study retrospectively analysed patient clinical samples collected from about 2012 to 2018 using T-cell receptor beta sequencing. The data derive from a study of metastatic and nonmetastatic thyroid tumors (dated by TCRdb to 2018 to 2020). About the full investigation: Repertoires were compared across peripheral blood and tumor or nodule tissue samples from malignant and benign thyroid patients.

Spanning cysteine to phenylalanine, the CDR3 consists of 16 amino acids. Just the 48-base CDR3 DNA is kept, in frame starting at base 1. At the junction V is shortened by 6 bases and J by 3 bases; bases outside the gene matches: 11. On the study overall, not on this receptor specifically: In both blood and tumor samples, TCR beta diversity was reported to be significantly higher in malignant tumors than in benign nodules.

The receptor library was made with PCR. The instrument given in TCRdb is Illumina HiSeq 4000. High-throughput sequencing was used to profile the TCR beta-chain CDR3 region of each patient. Under the source paper's analysis protocol: Drawing on CDR3 differences between clinicopathological groups, the researchers built a classifier meant to tell apart patients with distant-metastatic papillary thyroid cancer. Repertoire diversity was assessed with the Shannon index, and tumor-blood repertoire similarity with the Morisita-Horn index. TCRdb's own reprocessing of the public reads used fastp at Q25 and MiXCR and kept productive beta chains. TCRdb, rather than the study authors, made the V and J calls. A total of about 7,800 clones appear in this sample, more than 20% of them only once. Under 20% of the sample belongs to the ten largest clones.

The chain is encoded by TRBV12-3 or TRBV12-4 joined to TRBJ2-4, with TRBD1 matching 7 junction bases. Specimen: adjacent normal tissue. The clonotype comes from a female donor with papillary thyroid cancer or a benign thyroid nodule (not recorded which). Some clones in this sample may be carry-over from other donors' samples. The sequenced DNA: TGTGCCAGCAGCCCCCCGGGACAGCCCCACAAAAACATTCAGTACTTC. Translated, it reads CASSPPGQPHKNIQYF.